The present T cell receptor (beta chain) was sequenced within a study of blood T cells in healthy people across ages. Broader study findings: Percentage of naive T cells showed a strong correlation with TCR beta diversity. Donor CMV status was unknown, possibly confounding expanded clonotype changes. Roughly linearly, TCR beta diversity per million T cells fell as age increased.

The CDR3 spans 15 residues. The V gene lost 0 bases and the J gene lost 6 bases, with 14 bases spanning the gap. The germline gives CDR1 SGHRS, CDR2 YFSETQ. Alongside a J-beta primer mix, a sample-barcoded 5' primer served in a second PCR lasting roughly 6 to 11 cycles. MiXCR, applied by TCRdb to the 5' RACE reads, yields one record per CDR3 protein. Among over a million distinct CDR3 sequences listed, around 45% were seen once. As regards this clonotype: Its antigen is not identified.

The V call is TRBV5-1, the J call TRBJ2-3; D is ambiguous. The material sequenced was blood. The TCR comes from a woman aged 60-75 years in good health. CDR3 nucleotide sequence: TGCGCCAGCAGCTTGGGAGACTCCGCCTGGGATACGCAGTATTTT. It yields the protein CASSLGDSAWDTQYF.